This entry features one TCR beta chain sequence. Its antigen is as yet unknown. The data were obtained in a study of blood T cells in healthy people across ages. Whole-study results and caveats: Correlation between TCR beta diversity and naive T cell percentage was strong.

A second PCR, run for about 7 to 11 cycles, used a sample-barcoded 5' primer plus a J-beta primer mix. Each CDR3 protein gets one entry after TCRdb re-called the 5' RACE reads with MiXCR. The table lists about 580,000 distinct CDR3 sequences, around half of them singletons. CDR1 and CDR2 from the germline V gene are MNHEY and SMNVEV (reference sequence). The CDR3 is made up of 15 amino acids. V lost 3 bases and J 0 bases, leaving 10 bases between the germline ends. It was approximately 9 milliliters of peripheral blood that were drawn from each donor. Isolated PBMCs totaled at least 6 million in each sample.

This sequence originates from a man older than 75 in good health. The J gene is TRBJ2-3, the V gene TRBV27; D not resolved. Sequencing was done on a sample of blood. CDR3 nucleotide sequence: TGTGCCAGCAGTTTTGCGGACCGGAGCACAGATACGCAGTATTTT. Its translation is CASSFADRSTDTQYF.